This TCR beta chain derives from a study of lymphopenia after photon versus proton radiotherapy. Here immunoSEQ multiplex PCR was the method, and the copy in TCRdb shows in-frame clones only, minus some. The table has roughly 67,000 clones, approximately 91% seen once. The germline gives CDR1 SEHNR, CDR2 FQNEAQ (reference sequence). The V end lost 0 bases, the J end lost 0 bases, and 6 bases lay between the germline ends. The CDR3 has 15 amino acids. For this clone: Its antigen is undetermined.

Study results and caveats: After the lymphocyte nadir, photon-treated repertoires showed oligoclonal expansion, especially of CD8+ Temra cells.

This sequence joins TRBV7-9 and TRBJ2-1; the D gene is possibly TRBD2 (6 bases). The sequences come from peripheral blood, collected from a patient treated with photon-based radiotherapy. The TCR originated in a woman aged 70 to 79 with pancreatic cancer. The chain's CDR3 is CASSLAGSSYNEQFF. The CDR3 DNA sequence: TGTGCCAGCAGCTTAGCCGGGAGCTCCTACAATGAGCAGTTCTTC.